Following are 2 T cell receptor beta chains from one sample sequenced in a study of T cells after yellow fever vaccination (dated by TCRdb to 2018 to 2020). The treatment or condition label for this specimen denotes: live attenuated yellow fever vaccine strain. Libraries were built with 5' RACE. Sequencing relied on an Illumina NovaSeq 6000. TCRdb reanalyzed the raw reads on its own, using fastp at Q25 for trimming and MiXCR for clone calling, and kept in-frame beta chains. CDR3 protein duplicates are merged, each entry listing the most common genes and DNA. The sample table holds about 340,000 distinct CDR3 sequences, of which approximately 12% were seen once. Clones ranked in the top ten supply 3.2% of the sample. The sample here was CD4+ T cells sorted from PBMCs, taken 15 days after the yellow fever booster vaccination. The source of these receptors is a man in his late teens or twenties who received the YFV17D yellow fever vaccine.

V is TRBV29-1 and J is TRBJ2-3, with TRBD2 identical over 8 bases. This CDR3 region has 17 residues. Germline V gives CDR1 SQVTM, CDR2 ANQGSEA. Trimming cost V 3 bases and J 6 bases; bases outside gene matches: 17. The CDR3 DNA is TGCAGCGTTGACCTCTTAGAGAGCGGGGGCCCTAGGGATACGCAGTATTTT. As protein: CSVDLLESGGPRDTQYF.

The CDR3, as DNA: TGCAGTGCTAGAGGCCCAGGGGGCCTATACCAGCCCCAGCATTTT. Protein sequence: CSARGPGGLYQPQHF. The chain carries TRBV20-1 and TRBJ1-5; 8 bases map to TRBD1. CDR3 length equals 15 residues. Per germline, CDR1 DFQATT and CDR2 SNEGSKA (reference sequence). Trimming took 1 base from V and 7 from J; bases not matched to a gene: 9.